The 15 T cell receptor beta chains below were found in one sample sequenced in a study of blood T cells in healthy people across ages. The authors ran a second PCR of roughly 6 to 12 cycles using a sample-barcoded 5' primer and a J-beta primer mix. TCRdb re-analysed the 5' RACE reads in MiXCR, keeping a single row per CDR3 protein. The data hold around 970,000 distinct CDR3 sequences, with roughly 50% observed a single time. Sequencing was performed on blood. The receptors stem from a woman aged 55-75 years in good health.

The rearrangement joins TRBV6-2 or TRBV6-3 to TRBJ2-2; D tentatively reads TRBD1 or TRBD2 (5 bases each). Germline V gene data show CDR1 as MNHEY and CDR2 as SVGEGT. V was clipped by 7 bases and J by 0 bases, with 15 bases between them. The CDR3 has 16 residues. CDR3 amino acids: CASTKRGRANTGELFF. The CDR3 region has the DNA TGTGCCAGCACCAAGAGGGGACGCGCGAACACCGGGGAGCTGTTTTTT.

The rearrangement links TRBV7-2 to TRBJ2-7; 11 positions match TRBD1. V was pared by 6 bases and J by 5 bases, with 6 bases of the junction left unmatched. The V gene's germline CDR1 is SGHTA and CDR2 FQGNSA. The CDR3 length is 14 residues. CDR3 in amino acids: CASSHQDRGHEQYF. CDR3 nucleotides: TGTGCCAGCAGTCATCAGGACAGGGGGCACGAGCAGTACTTC. Full variable domain (rest looked up from reference TRBV7-2 and TRBJ2-7): GAGVSQSPSNKVTEKGKDVELRCDPISGHTALYWYRQSLGQGLEFLIYFQGNSAPDKSGLPSDRFSAERTGGSVSTLTIQRTQQEDSAVYLCASSHQDRGHEQYFGPGTRLTVT.

This clonotype was recorded many times. The chain recombines TRBV29-1 with TRBJ2-5; 8 bases align to TRBD2. This CDR3 has 15 residues. Germline V CDR1 and CDR2: SQVTM, ANQGSEA. After removal of 6 bases from V and 4 bases from J, the junction contained 13 bases not matched to a gene. In DNA, the CDR3 is TGCAGCGTGGAACTAGCGGAAGCCGGCCGAGAGACCCAGTACTTC. Encoded protein: CSVELAEAGRETQYF.

This clonotype was recorded only once. The V and J genes are TRBV20-1 and TRBJ1-4, with a weak D call TRBD1 (6 bases). Germline values: CDR1 DFQATT, CDR2 SNEGSKA (reference sequence). The CDR3 is 15 residues long. V gave up 0 bases and J gave up 0 bases, with 8 bases separating them. The CDR3 is CSARDRGSTNEKLFF. The CDR3 DNA is TGCAGTGCTAGAGACAGGGGTTCAACTAATGAAAAACTGTTTTTT.

This clonotype occurred a few times. This chain links TRBV7-8 with TRBJ2-5, with 11 positions matching TRBD1. Germline V gene data show CDR1 as SGHVS and CDR2 as FQNEAQ. V gave up 3 bases and J gave up 3 bases; unmatched junction bases: 6. The CDR3 is 16 amino acids. Written as DNA, the CDR3 is TGTGCCAGCAGCTTGCACCGGGACAGGGGGAAAGAGACCCAGTACTTC. This codes for CASSLHRDRGKETQYF.

The chain joins TRBV28 to TRBJ2-3; 11 bases map to TRBD2. This CDR3 has 18 residues. Per germline, CDR1 MDHEN and CDR2 SYDVKM. Germline trimming cut 0 bases from V and 1 base from J; bases unmatched to any gene: 6. Here the CDR3 reads CASSLWGSGRAGTDTQYF. CDR3 nucleotides: TGTGCCAGCAGTTTATGGGGTAGCGGGAGGGCCGGCACAGATACGCAGTATTTT.

This chain connects TRBV7-2 to TRBJ2-5; D unresolved. V was clipped by 2 bases and J by 7 bases, with 17 bases between them. This CDR3 has 15 amino acids. Germline CDR1 and CDR2: SGHTA and FQGNSA. The CDR3 sequence is CASSLRVADPRTQYF. The CDR3 nucleotides are TGTGCCAGCAGCTTAAGGGTCGCGGACCCGCGGACCCAGTACTTC.

The rearrangement joins TRBV20-1 to TRBJ2-7; D possibly matches TRBD1 or TRBD2 (7 bases each). Trimming pared 6 bases from V and 3 bases from J, leaving 15 bases between. The germline CDR1 and CDR2 sequences are DFQATT and SNEGSKA (reference sequence). The CDR3 extends over 13 amino acids. The CDR3 sequence is CSARQGGFYEQYF. CDR3 sequence (DNA): TGCAGTGCGCGACAGGGAGGGTTCTACGAGCAGTACTTC.

CDR3 loop: CASSLISGRKDNEQFF. The CDR3 DNA is TGCGCCAGCAGCTTGATTAGCGGGAGGAAGGACAATGAGCAGTTCTTC. The J gene is TRBJ2-1, the V gene TRBV5-1; 10 nucleotides match TRBD2. After removal of 1 base from V and 5 bases from J, the junction contained 6 bases not matched to a gene. The CDR3 loop spans 16 amino acids. Germline CDR1 and CDR2: SGHRS and YFSETQ. Filled out from reference TRBV5-1 and TRBJ2-1, the complete variable domain reads KAGVTQTPRYLIKTRGQQVTLSCSPISGHRSVSWYQQTPGQGLQFLFEYFSETQRNKGNFPGRFSGRQFSNSRSEMNVSTLELGDSALYLCASSLISGRKDNEQFFGPGTRLTVL.

V gene TRBV29-1 combines with J gene TRBJ1-2; D not resolved. CDR1 and CDR2 (germline): SQVTM, ANQGSEA. Trimming pared 1 base from V and 8 bases from J, leaving 11 bases between. CDR3 length: 12 amino acids. In DNA, the CDR3 is TGCAGCGTTGAAGTAAGTGTTGGAGGCTACACCTTC. Translating gives CSVEVSVGGYTF.

The CDR3: CASISQGRETQYF. CDR3 nucleotide sequence: TGCGCCAGCATTAGCCAGGGAAGAGAGACCCAGTACTTC. The J gene is TRBJ2-5, the V gene TRBV5-1, with D possibly matching TRBD1 (5 bases). The V end was cut by 6 bases, the J end by 4 bases, with 13 bases between. The CDR3 runs to 13 residues. Looked up from germline, CDR1 is SGHRS and CDR2 is YFSETQ.

V usage is TRBV30 and J usage is TRBJ2-7; no definite D call. Germline V gives CDR1 GTSNPN, CDR2 SVGIG (reference sequence). The CDR3 covers 15 residues. V was cut by 3 bases and J by 0 bases, with 15 bases left in between. DNA of the CDR3: TGTGCCTGGAGCGTACTTGTGACAAGCTCCTACGAGCAGTACTTC. It yields the protein CAWSVLVTSSYEQYF.

This clonotype turned up a few times. The chain uses TRBV12-3 or TRBV12-4 and TRBJ1-5, with TRBD1 identical over 9 bases. The CDR3 is 15 amino acids. V dropped 6 bases and J dropped 4; count of bases not matched to a gene: 7. In DNA, the CDR3 is TGTGCCAGCAGACCTGGGACAGGGCGAAATCAGCCCCAGCATTTT. Protein product: CASRPGTGRNQPQHF.

This clonotype occurred once. This chain connects TRBV7-2 to TRBJ2-4; TRBD1 matches 8 bases. The CDR3 covers 13 residues. Trimming took 7 bases from V and 13 from J; bases not matched to a gene: 12. Germline-derived CDR1 and CDR2 are SGHTA and FQGNSA. CDR3 sequence (DNA): TGTGCCAGCAACCAGGGGGCCTGGTACGGGCAGTACTTC. It encodes CASNQGAWYGQYF.

The rearrangement links TRBV29-1 to TRBJ2-7, with D perhaps TRBD1 (5 bases). The CDR3 length is 13 residues. V was trimmed by 3 bases and J by 0 bases, leaving 9 bases between them. Looked up from germline, CDR1 is SQVTM and CDR2 is ANQGSEA. CDR3 sequence reads: CSVDTGSSYEQYF. DNA for the CDR3: TGCAGCGTTGATACAGGTAGCTCCTACGAGCAGTACTTC.